The text below deals with one TCR beta chain. In the original analysis: Reference gene primer amplification gave nucleated cell count estimates. Measured with immunoSEQ multiplex PCR; TCRdb has only the in-frame clones, and not every one. Clone size and V and J calls were adopted from that table, with D and trimming inferred from the DNA. The sample contains around 70,000 clones, around 86% of which appear only once. The entry originates in a study of blood T cell repertoires in COVID-19. Study-wide context: Italy, Spain and the United States were the sources of the convalescent and acute COVID-19 samples. T cells, B-cell-depleted T cells, or PBMCs provided the cDNA or gDNA that served as material.

V shed 0 bases and J shed 7 bases, with 12 bases lying between them. There are 14 residues in the CDR3. The germline V gene encodes CDR1 MNHEY and CDR2 SVGEGT. The specimen sequenced was peripheral blood. The genes are TRBV6-2 or TRBV6-3 and TRBJ1-2; weak D call: TRBD1 (6 bases). The receptor was derived from a man aged 45-65 years with active COVID-19. DNA for the CDR3: TGTGCCAGCAGTTACTCGGTCAGGGGAGCTGGCTACACCTTC. Protein: CASSYSVRGAGYTF.